The 20 T cell receptor beta chains below were found in one sample sequenced in a study of blood T cells in healthy people across ages. Primed by a sample-barcoded 5' primer and a J-beta primer mix, a second PCR proceeded for about 6 to 12 cycles. MiXCR, applied by TCRdb to the 5' RACE reads, yields one record per CDR3 protein. Of 780,000 or so distinct CDR3 sequences in the sample, roughly 50% were seen once. The sample comprised blood. The receptors originated from a man older than 75 in good health.

The chain uses TRBV15 and TRBJ1-1; 9 bases align to TRBD1. CDR3 length equals 16 residues. J was trimmed by 5 bases and V by 4 bases; bases with no gene match: 11. Germline V gene lookup returns CDR1 LNHNV and CDR2 YYDKDF (reference sequence). In DNA form, the CDR3 reads TGTGCCACCAGCAATCTGCCTGGACAGGGGAGTACTGAAGCTTTCTTT. Protein sequence: CATSNLPGQGSTEAFF.

V gene TRBV5-1 combines with J gene TRBJ1-1; D remains unclear. CDR1 SGHRS and CDR2 YFSETQ come from the germline V gene. With 0 bases removed from V and 7 bases from J, the gap between germline ends came to 10 bases. CDR3 length: 13 residues. CDR3 nucleotide sequence: TGCGCCAGCAGCTTGGAAGGTGGTCGTGAAGCTTTCTTT. Amino acid sequence: CASSLEGGREAFF.

The J gene is TRBJ1-2, the V gene TRBV28; tentative D call: TRBD1 (5 bases). The CDR3 consists of 17 residues. Germline-derived CDR1 and CDR2 are MDHEN and SYDVKM. The V gene lost 6 bases and the J gene lost 3 bases, with 23 bases spanning the gap. The CDR3 DNA is TGTGCCAGCAGCAAAACGGGGGGACCGGGGGAGGACTATGGCTACACCTTC. Protein sequence: CASSKTGGPGEDYGYTF.

This CDR3 is CSVVLQGYEQYF. DNA for the CDR3: TGCAGCGTTGTGCTCCAGGGCTACGAGCAGTACTTC. The chain uses TRBV29-1 and TRBJ2-7; the D gene is possibly TRBD1 (5 bases). Germline V gene data show CDR1 as SQVTM and CDR2 as ANQGSEA. The CDR3 totals 12 residues. V gave up 4 bases and J gave up 3 bases, with 10 bases separating them.

The chain combines TRBV12-3 or TRBV12-4 with TRBJ2-1; 10 bases align to TRBD2. V lost 3 bases and J lost 5; bases outside the gene matches: 7. The CDR3 runs 16 residues. The CDR3 DNA reads TGTGCCAGCAGTTTCCAACGACTAGCGGGTGACAATGAGCAGTTCTTC. This gives the protein CASSFQRLAGDNEQFF.

For the CDR3, the DNA is TGTGCCAGCAGCCCCCTTCCGGGGGACCAAGGCGAGCAGTACTTC. Translation: CASSPLPGDQGEQYF. The chain carries TRBV2 and TRBJ2-4, with a tentative D call TRBD2 (6 bases). The tail of the sequence fits TRBJ2-7 better, so the J call may be wrong. Germline values: CDR1 SNHLY, CDR2 FYNNEI. The CDR3 consists of 15 residues.

This chain connects TRBV18 to TRBJ2-4; the match to TRBD1 covers 9 bases. The CDR3 loop spans 16 amino acids. V shed 2 bases and J 1 base; nucleotides not matched to a gene: 3. Germline CDR1 KGHSH, CDR2 LQKENI. The DNA for the CDR3 is TGTGCCAGCTCACCAGACAGGGGGGCTGCCAAAAACATTCAGTACTTC. Amino acid sequence: CASSPDRGAAKNIQYF.

This clonotype has a handful of counts. The genes are TRBV29-1 and TRBJ1-1; 7 positions agree with TRBD1. The CDR3 totals 16 residues. Germline values: CDR1 SQVTM, CDR2 ANQGSEA. V lost 4 bases to trimming and J lost 3 bases; unmatched junction nucleotides: 14. CDR3 bases: TGCAGCGTTGCCGCTCCTTACAGGGGTGAGGACACTGAAGCTTTCTTT. This codes for CSVAAPYRGEDTEAFF.

V usage is TRBV10-2 and J usage is TRBJ2-1; TRBD2 matches at 10 bases. V lost 3 bases and J lost 7; bases outside the gene matches: 12. CDR3 size: 17 residues. From germline, CDR1 is WSHSY and CDR2 SAAADI. CDR3 region: CASSDKGEREGKNEQFF. CDR3 bases: TGCGCCAGCAGTGATAAGGGGGAGCGGGAGGGGAAAAATGAGCAGTTCTTC.

This chain uses TRBV28 with TRBJ2-1; no reliable D call. The CDR3 runs 12 residues. CDR1 MDHEN and CDR2 SYDVKM come from the germline V gene. The V end lost 4 bases, the J end lost 3 bases, and 4 bases lay between the germline ends. The CDR3 reads CASSYNYNEQFF. CDR3 bases: TGTGCCAGCAGTTATAACTACAATGAGCAGTTCTTC.

The CDR3 sequence is CASSTPGAGSQETQYF. The CDR3 DNA reads TGTGCCAGCAGTACCCCAGGGGCGGGGAGCCAAGAGACCCAGTACTTC. The chain joins TRBV28 to TRBJ2-5; D possibly matches TRBD1 or TRBD2 (6 bases each). The germline V and J ends were trimmed by 5 bases and 1 base, with 17 bases remaining between them. Germline V gene lookup returns CDR1 MDHEN and CDR2 SYDVKM. CDR3 length equals 16 residues.

This clonotype has more than one count but fewer than ten. This chain joins TRBV7-8 and TRBJ2-1, with D perhaps TRBD1 (5 bases). Trimming cost V 5 bases and J 13 bases, with 21 bases left between them. CDR3 length equals 14 residues. From germline, CDR1 is SGHVS and CDR2 FQNEAQ. This CDR3 is CASSLRTSSETQFF. The CDR3 bases are TGTGCCAGCAGCCTCCGGACATCCTCGGAGACCCAGTTCTTC. Using reference TRBV7-8 and TRBJ2-1 for the parts outside the CDR3, the full variable domain is GAGVSQSPRYKVAKRGQDVALRCDPISGHVSLFWYQQALGQGPEFLTYFQNEAQLDKSGLPSDRFFAERPEGSVSTLKIQRTQQEDSAVYLCASSLRTSSETQFFGPGTRLTVL.

This sequence joins TRBV6-2 or TRBV6-3 and TRBJ2-7; 9 bases align to TRBD2. Germline V gene lookup returns CDR1 MNHEY and CDR2 SVGEGT. The CDR3 has 15 amino acids. V shed 6 bases, J shed 7 bases, and the junction held 13 bases outside the gene matches. The CDR3 region is CASSPGTSRYNEQYF. In DNA, the CDR3 is TGTGCCAGCAGCCCCGGGACTAGCAGATACAATGAGCAGTACTTC.

The chain carries TRBV11-2 and TRBJ2-5; TRBD2 agrees at 10 bases. The CDR3 totals 14 residues. V dropped 4 bases and J dropped 3; count of bases not matched to a gene: 2. The V gene's germline CDR1 is SGHAT and CDR2 FQNNGV. Written as DNA, the CDR3 is TGTGCCAGCAGCTCGGGACTAGCGAAAGAGACCCAGTACTTC. Amino acids: CASSSGLAKETQYF.

This clonotype came up many times. J is TRBJ1-1 and V is TRBV2; D is possibly TRBD1 (5 bases). V lost 7 bases, J lost 1 base, and 10 bases lay in between. Germline-derived CDR1 and CDR2 are SNHLY and FYNNEI. The CDR3 length is 13 residues. The CDR3 protein is CASKGRQNTEAFF. In DNA, the CDR3 is TGTGCCAGCAAGGGGAGACAGAACACTGAAGCTTTCTTT.

This clonotype was seen more than once but under ten times. The chain combines TRBV2 with TRBJ2-7; TRBD1 is a possible D gene (6 bases). The CDR3 runs 14 residues. The germline V gene has CDR1 SNHLY and CDR2 FYNNEI. Trimming cost V 3 bases and J 4 bases, with 13 bases left between them. DNA of the CDR3: TGTGCCAGCAGTGATATGTCAGGGGTTTACGAGCAGTACTTC. Protein: CASSDMSGVYEQYF.

The J gene is TRBJ2-5, the V gene TRBV20-1; D gene ambiguous. This CDR3 is built from 12 residues. V lost 2 bases and J 3 bases, leaving 7 bases between the germline ends. Germline V gene data show CDR1 as DFQATT and CDR2 as SNEGSKA (reference sequence). In DNA form, the CDR3 reads TGCAGTGCTAGATCCAGAAAAGAGACCCAGTACTTC. As protein: CSARSRKETQYF.

The CDR3 reads CATSELAGTTYEQYF. CDR3 in DNA: TGTGCCACCAGTGAGTTAGCGGGGACGACCTACGAGCAGTACTTC. The chain uses TRBV24-1 and TRBJ2-7; 8 nucleotides match TRBD2. This CDR3 comprises 15 residues. V shed 4 bases, J shed 2 bases, and the junction held 6 bases outside the gene matches. Germline CDR1 reads KGHDR; CDR2 reads SFDVKD.

This clonotype was seen a few times. The chain employs TRBV5-1 and TRBJ1-1, with 7 bases fitting TRBD1. Trimming cost V 4 bases and J 2 bases; bases outside gene matches: 5. This CDR3 is built from 14 residues. Germline CDR1 is SGHRS and CDR2 is YFSETQ. The CDR3 DNA sequence: TGCGCCAGCAGCCACCGGACAGGAAACACTGAAGCTTTCTTT. This codes for CASSHRTGNTEAFF.

This sequence joins TRBV19 and TRBJ2-6; TRBD1 might be the D (7 bases). The CDR3 loop spans 15 amino acids. V was cut by 7 bases and J by 2 bases, with 12 bases left in between. Germline V gives CDR1 LNHDA, CDR2 SQIVND (reference sequence). The CDR3: CASMDRTTGANVLTF. DNA of the CDR3: TGTGCCAGTATGGACAGGACTACTGGGGCCAACGTCCTGACTTTC.